This TCR beta chain stems from a study of PD-1 blockade in classical Hodgkin lymphoma (dated by TCRdb to the early 2020s). Background for the entire study: Nivolumab dosing was 3 mg/kg intravenously every 2 weeks, continuing until either disease progression or unacceptable toxicity. The study used CyTOF and TCR beta sequencing to define a peripheral blood immune signature of response to PD-1 blockade in classical Hodgkin lymphoma. Study-level results and caveats: Lower diversity was observed in patients in whom nivolumab was started less than 1 year after ASCT, and these patients were excluded from later analyses so that confounding by immune reconstitution would be avoided. The study was restricted to a single clinical trial cohort, and the causes of repertoire differences, possibly disease activity or prior therapy, were left undefined. Baseline diversity similar to that of newly diagnosed patients was observed in trial patients achieving complete response, whereas significantly lower diversity was observed in partial responders and progressors. A significant rise by C4D1 was seen in CD4+ but not CD8+ TCR diversity (p=0.0027 vs p=0.16), with the rise being most apparent in complete responders (p=0.02). Baseline TCR diversity was reported as lower in newly diagnosed patients than in healthy donors, and lower still in relapsed/refractory patients.

The Qiagen DNeasy kit was used to extract genomic DNA both from unsorted PBMCs and from the negatively selected CD4+ and CD8+ fractions. TCR beta CDR3 regions were subjected to amplification by immunoSEQ multiplex PCR with primers that anneal to V and J segments. A synthetic immune receptor repertoire was used to minimize amplification bias, and any residual bias was removed computationally once sequencing was done. Processing in the source paper ran as follows. Custom Python scripts were used to quantify repertoire diversity as the Shannon entropy index. The unsorted, CD4+ and CD8+ repertoires were each analyzed separately, with the exception of combined analyses, where CD4+ and CD8+ sequences were merged in silico. Clonal expansion was defined as at least a 2-fold frequency increase after treatment relative to C1D1, with a pseudocount of 0.5 for undetected baseline clones. Clones with 0 or 1 copy at C1D1 were classified as singleton clones, and clones with 2 or more copies were classified as non-singleton clones. Clones expanded in unsorted samples were assigned a CD4+, CD8+ or unknown annotation through matching of protein sequences in sorted samples from the same patient. Diversity changes from C1D1 to C4D1 were tested in paired samples using Wilcoxon tests. The clones in this table, taken by TCRdb from immuneACCESS, are in-frame only. Not every clone is retained; where verified, under half of the shortfall comes from an unresolved V gene, and the cause of the rest is unknown. V and J calls plus clone size are reproduced from that table; the DNA served to infer D and trimming. A total of 35,000 to 50,000 clones appear in this sample, approximately 80% of them only once. Around 20% of the sample is in the top ten clones.

With respect to this clone: Its antigen is still unknown. No base quality information exists; no much larger clone differs at one position.

V loses 2 bases of germline sequence and J loses 2 bases, and the interval between the two ends is 7 bases. The germline V gene encodes CDR1 WSHSY and CDR2 SAAADI. Reading from cysteine to phenylalanine, the CDR3 counts 13 amino acids. The read is trimmed to its CDR3 DNA, 39 bases read in frame from base 1. This specimen's time point label, per the study, means: cycle 1 day 1 (C1D1), immediately before nivolumab initiation. Every trial patient had relapsed after autologous stem cell transplantation, and cohorts A, B and C differed in prior brentuximab vedotin exposure. The trial cohort included 50 or so patients with relapsed/refractory classical Hodgkin lymphoma, and each patient had a best overall response of complete response, partial response or progressive disease. In the multi-cohort phase II CheckMate 205 trial, trial patients received single-agent nivolumab. An independent review committee assessed best overall response using the 2007 International Working Group response criteria. PBMCs from the trial were collected at three points: immediately before nivolumab initiation (C1D1), and during therapy at cycle 2 day 1 and cycle 4 day 1. After peripheral blood was drawn into 8 mL Vacutainer Cell Preparation Tubes, PBMCs were isolated by centrifugation and then cryopreserved.

This receptor was identified in a human donor with classical Hodgkin lymphoma. Sequencing was performed on peripheral blood mononuclear cells (PBMCs), taken at baseline. The chain is encoded by TRBV10-2 joined to TRBJ2-7, with no reliable assignment of the D segment. The CDR3 protein is CASSEGRAYEQYF. The nucleotide sequence is TGCGCCAGCAGTGAGGGCAGAGCCTACGAGCAGTACTTC.